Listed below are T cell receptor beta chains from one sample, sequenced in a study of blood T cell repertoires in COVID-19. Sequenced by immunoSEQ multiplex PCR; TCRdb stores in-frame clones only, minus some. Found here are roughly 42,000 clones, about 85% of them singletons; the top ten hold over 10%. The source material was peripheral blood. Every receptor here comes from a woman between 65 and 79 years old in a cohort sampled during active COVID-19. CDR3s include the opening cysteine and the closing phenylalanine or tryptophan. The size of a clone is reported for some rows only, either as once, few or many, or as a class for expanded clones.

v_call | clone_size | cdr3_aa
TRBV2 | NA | CASSGLAGDQETQYF
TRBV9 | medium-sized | CASSVGTGWNTEAFF
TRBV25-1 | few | CASSEFGTAYEQYF
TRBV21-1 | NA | CASSKGLLTSINVSHEQFF
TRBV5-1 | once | CASSLSGTSDNEQFF
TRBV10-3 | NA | CAISATGKAYGYTF
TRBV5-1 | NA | CASSFGSSHTGELFF
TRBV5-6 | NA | CASSLMSSGSNEQFF
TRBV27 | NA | CASSLVGTGTKREQYF
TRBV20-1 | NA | CSASRAGEGNEQFF
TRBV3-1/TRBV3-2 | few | CASSQEGQGEGTTEAFF
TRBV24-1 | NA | CATSETGNTEAFF
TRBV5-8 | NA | CASSSGGTSGTDTQYF
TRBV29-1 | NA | CSVLAGAGETQYF
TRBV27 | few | CASSSGRVAGANVLTF
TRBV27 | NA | CASSPARAGAYNEQFF
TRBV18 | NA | CASSGQVDYGYTF
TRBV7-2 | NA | CASTIQGINYGYTF
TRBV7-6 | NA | CASALQGGPYNEQFF
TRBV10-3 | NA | CAISDGGGYETQYF
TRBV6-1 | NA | CASSEEQAAYNEQFF
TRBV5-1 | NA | CASSPPTSGSIHEQFF
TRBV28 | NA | CASRLTGAGGYTF
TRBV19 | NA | CASSIQRDYGYTF
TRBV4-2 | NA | CASSQDSGSSYNEQFF
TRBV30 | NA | CAWSVRLSGYEQYF
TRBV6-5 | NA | CASSQGLHSEQYF
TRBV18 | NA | CASSPVAGKAQHF
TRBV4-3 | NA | CASSQGGGGNEQFF
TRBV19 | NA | CASSGGTSGYEQYF
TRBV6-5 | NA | CASSYVRAGANVLTF
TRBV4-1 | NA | CASSQGLTGNQEQFF
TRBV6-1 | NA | CASSDPTTGTGHEKLFF
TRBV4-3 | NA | CASSQDWSGRFGETQYF
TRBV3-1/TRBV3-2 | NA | CASSRDRQDTQYF
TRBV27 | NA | CASSPGTGYNQPQHF
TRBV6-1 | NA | CASSEVPQGYGYTF
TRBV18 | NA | CASSPPAGATEAFF
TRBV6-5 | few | CASGTSTPNEQFF
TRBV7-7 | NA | CASSSQYGTEAFF
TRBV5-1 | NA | CASSPGQRNEKLFF
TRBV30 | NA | CAWSRGLAGETQYF
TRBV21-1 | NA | CAPAGGTGNLRRETQYF
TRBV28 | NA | CASRSPGQMNTEAFF
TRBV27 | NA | CASSSRDSTDTQYF
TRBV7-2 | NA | CASSYVGANSPLHF
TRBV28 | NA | CASGPATDTQYF
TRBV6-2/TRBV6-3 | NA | CASSYIAGYTGELFF
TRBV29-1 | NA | CSALWGGNTEAFF
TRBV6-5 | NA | CASSSPKHNEQFF
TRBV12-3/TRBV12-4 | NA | CASTNRGLYEQYF
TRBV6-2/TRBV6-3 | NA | CASSLEGQLAGPYEQYF
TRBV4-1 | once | CASSQDVGLADYEQYF